The 12 T cell receptor beta chains below all came from one sample that was sequenced in a study of T cell responses to AZD1222 COVID-19 vaccine. Assay used: immunoSEQ multiplex PCR; TCRdb lists only in-frame clones, some missing. The table shows tens of thousands of clones, with roughly 89% occurring only once. The material was peripheral blood, obtained 28 days after the second AZD1222 dose. The source of these receptors is an adult who received the AZD1222 COVID-19 vaccine.

The rearrangement links TRBV20-1 to TRBJ2-3; no reliable D call. V dropped 3 bases and J dropped 2 bases, with 21 bases sitting between them. The CDR3 is 17 amino acids. Germline V CDR1 and CDR2: DFQATT, SNEGSKA (reference sequence). The chain's CDR3 is CSASEPWAGATTDTQYF. Written as DNA, the CDR3 is TGCAGTGCTAGTGAACCTTGGGCAGGAGCGACCACAGATACGCAGTATTTT.

The chain carries TRBV28 and TRBJ1-6, with D unclear. Trimming shortened V by 3 bases and J by 8 bases, and 11 bases separated the two germline ends. There are 14 residues in the CDR3. CDR1 is MDHEN and CDR2 is SYDVKM in the germline V gene. CDR3 in amino acids: CASSLRGADSPLHF. The CDR3 DNA reads as TGTGCCAGCAGTTTGCGGGGTGCGGATTCACCCCTCCACTTT. The variable domain in full, with the rest retrieved from reference TRBV28 and TRBJ1-6, is DVKVTQSSRYLVKRTGEKVFLECVQDMDHENMFWYRQDPGLGLRLIYFSYDVKMKEKGDIPEGYSVSREKKERFSLILESASTNQTSMYLCASSLRGADSPLHFGNGTRLTVT.

The rearrangement uses TRBV6-5 and TRBJ1-1; a possible D gene is TRBD1 (6 bases). Trimming pared 2 bases from V and 10 bases from J, leaving 8 bases between. This CDR3 has 11 amino acids. Germline CDR1 is MNHEY and CDR2 is SVGAGI. The CDR3 sequence is CASSYDRRAFF. The CDR3 coding sequence is TGTGCCAGCAGTTACGACAGGCGAGCTTTCTTT.

The chain uses TRBV18 and TRBJ1-1; no clear D. Germline CDR1 is KGHSH and CDR2 is LQKENI. Between the trimmed V and J ends, which lost 0 bases and 5 bases, there was a span of 10 bases. The CDR3 covers 14 residues. CDR3 loop: CASSPPGTRTEAFF. The CDR3 coding sequence is TGTGCCAGCTCACCACCGGGCACGAGGACTGAAGCTTTCTTT.

V usage is TRBV29-1 and J usage is TRBJ1-4, with 7 bases that match TRBD1. Looked up from germline, CDR1 is SQVTM and CDR2 is ANQGSEA. The J segment lost 4 bases and the V segment lost 7 bases, leaving 6 bases of the junction unmatched. The CDR3 totals 13 residues. CDR3 sequence reads: CSAGTVLNEKLFF. The CDR3, as DNA: TGCAGCGCTGGGACAGTCCTTAATGAAAAACTGTTTTTT.

This chain links TRBV5-8 with TRBJ2-7; tentative D call: TRBD1 (7 bases). Germline CDR1 is SGHTS and CDR2 is YDEGEE. V lost 0 bases and J lost 2, with 12 bases in between. The CDR3 loop spans 15 amino acids. The CDR3 DNA is TGTGCCAGCAGCTTGGCGGCAGGGGGGACCTACGAGCAGTACTTC. Its protein is CASSLAAGGTYEQYF.

This clone was detected only once. The genes are TRBV9 and TRBJ2-6; 10 bases map to TRBD1. Germline V gene lookup returns CDR1 SGDLS and CDR2 YYNGEE. The length of the CDR3 is 18 residues. With 4 bases clipped from V and 2 bases from J, the junction kept 9 bases outside the gene matches. The CDR3 DNA reads TGTGCCAGCAGCCCGCGGGACAGGGGTGGCGCTGGGGCCAACGTCCTGACTTTC. As protein: CASSPRDRGGAGANVLTF.

V gene TRBV28 combines with J gene TRBJ1-5, with TRBD1 as a possible D gene (6 bases). The V gene lost 7 bases and the J gene lost 1 base, with 17 bases spanning the gap. CDR1 and CDR2 (germline): MDHEN, SYDVKM. The CDR3 covers 16 residues. The CDR3 DNA sequence: TGTGCCAGCATCCAAACAGGGTCGGGGAGCAATCAGCCCCAGCATTTT. The encoded protein is CASIQTGSGSNQPQHF.

The chain joins TRBV7-3 to TRBJ1-6, with 9 bases fitting TRBD1. The V gene end was trimmed by 1 base and the J gene end by 7 bases; junction bases not matched to a gene: 5. The CDR3 spans 16 residues. Germline lookup yields CDR1 SGHTA and CDR2 FQGTGA. The CDR3: CASSLKGQGNNSPLHF. The CDR3 DNA reads TGTGCCAGCAGCTTAAAGGGACAGGGCAACAATTCACCCCTCCACTTT.

The chain uses TRBV3-1 (or the pseudogene TRBV3-2) and TRBJ2-1; D is unclear. V dropped 0 bases and J dropped 10 bases, with 13 bases sitting between them. This CDR3 spans 14 amino acids. CDR1 and CDR2 (germline): LGHDT, YNNKEL (reference sequence). CDR3 sequence: CASSQDLQRPEQFF. The CDR3 DNA reads as TGTGCCAGCAGCCAAGATCTTCAACGGCCCGAGCAGTTCTTC.

The chain has TRBV27 and TRBJ2-7, with 8 bases fitting TRBD2. CDR3 size: 16 residues. V lost 3 bases to trimming and J lost 2 bases; unmatched junction nucleotides: 9. Germline V gives CDR1 MNHEY, CDR2 SMNVEV (reference sequence). Here the CDR3 reads CASSFETAGGPYEQYF. The CDR3 coding sequence is TGTGCCAGCAGTTTCGAAACGGCGGGAGGTCCCTACGAGCAGTACTTC.

This clone was counted only a few times. This chain uses TRBV28 with TRBJ2-3; a weak D match, TRBD2 (6 bases). The ends were cut back, 7 bases at V and 0 bases at J, with 14 bases in the middle. The CDR3 has 15 residues. CDR1 is MDHEN and CDR2 is SYDVKM in the germline V gene. The CDR3 loop is CASTLGAGSTDTQYF. Here the CDR3 DNA reads TGTGCCAGCACCTTAGGGGCGGGGAGCACAGATACGCAGTATTTT.